A selection of T cell receptor beta chains follows, all from one sample in a study of T cell responses to AZD1222 COVID-19 vaccine. The table came from immunoSEQ multiplex PCR; TCRdb's copy has only in-frame clones and leaves some out. Altogether about 120,000 clones are present, roughly 90% being singletons, with the ten largest covering roughly 1.5%. Source: peripheral blood, taken on day 0 of AZD1222 vaccination. These receptors all come from an adult in good health. The CDR3 runs from the conserved cysteine through the conserved F or W. The D gene is left open where the match is weak. Not all rows give a size; the values are once, few, many and, for expanded clones, a class.

D gene: .; V gene: TRBV19; clone size: .; J gene: TRBJ2-7; CDR3 DNA: TGTGCCAGTAGTATAGCGGGGTCGACCGCCTACGAGCAGTACTTC; CDR3 protein: CASSIAGSTAYEQYF
D gene: .; V gene: TRBV7-2; clone size: once; J gene: TRBJ1-1; CDR3 DNA: TGTGCCAGCAGCTTAGCAGGAGCAAATGAAGCTTTCTTT; CDR3 protein: CASSLAGANEAFF
D gene: .; V gene: TRBV19; clone size: few; J gene: TRBJ1-5; CDR3 DNA: TGTGCCAGTAGTATAAGTTCCCGGACATTATGGGATCAGCCCCAGCATTTT; CDR3 protein: CASSISSRTLWDQPQHF
D gene: TRBD2; V gene: TRBV2; clone size: .; J gene: TRBJ2-3; CDR3 DNA: TGTGCCAGCAGTGAAGAAGCGGGGCTCACAGATACGCAGTATTTT; CDR3 protein: CASSEEAGLTDTQYF
D gene: TRBD1; V gene: TRBV6-5; clone size: .; J gene: TRBJ1-2; CDR3 DNA: TGTGCCAGCAGGGAGGGGGACAGCGACTATGGCTACACCTTC; CDR3 protein: CASREGDSDYGYTF
D gene: TRBD1; V gene: TRBV10-2; clone size: .; J gene: TRBJ2-3; CDR3 DNA: TGCGCCAGCAGTGAATGGACAGGCAGGACAGATACGCAGTATTTT; CDR3 protein: CASSEWTGRTDTQYF
D gene: .; V gene: TRBV2; clone size: few; J gene: TRBJ2-1; CDR3 DNA: TGTGCCAGCAGTTACTACAATGAGCAGTTCTTC; CDR3 protein: CASSYYNEQFF
D gene: .; V gene: TRBV11-2; clone size: .; J gene: TRBJ2-2; CDR3 DNA: TGTGCCAGTTGTTGGGGGGCCGACACCGGGGAGCTGTTTTTT; CDR3 protein: CASCWGADTGELFF
D gene: TRBD2; V gene: TRBV7-6; clone size: .; J gene: TRBJ2-7; CDR3 DNA: TGTGCCAGCAGCTCAAGCGGGGACGAGCAGTACTTC; CDR3 protein: CASSSSGDEQYF
D gene: TRBD2; V gene: TRBV10-2; clone size: .; J gene: TRBJ2-1; CDR3 DNA: TGCGCCAGCAGTGAGGTTCTAGCGGGAGGGGGTGAGCAGTTCTTC; CDR3 protein: CASSEVLAGGGEQFF
D gene: .; V gene: TRBV13; clone size: .; J gene: TRBJ1-6; CDR3 DNA: TGTGCCAGCAGCATACTTAATTCACCCCTCCACTTT; CDR3 protein: CASSILNSPLHF
D gene: .; V gene: TRBV11-2; clone size: .; J gene: TRBJ2-7; CDR3 DNA: TGTGCCAGCACGTTTACGGACAGTCACGAAGCCTACGAGCAGTACTTC; CDR3 protein: CASTFTDSHEAYEQYF
D gene: .; V gene: TRBV2; clone size: .; J gene: TRBJ1-5; CDR3 DNA: TGTGCCAGCAGTGAAGCGTTAGGGGGGGAAGGGCCCCAGCATTTT; CDR3 protein: CASSEALGGEGPQHF
D gene: TRBD2; V gene: TRBV18; clone size: .; J gene: TRBJ2-1; CDR3 DNA: TGTGCCAGCTCACCAACTAGCGGGAAGAATGAGCAGTTCTTC; CDR3 protein: CASSPTSGKNEQFF
D gene: .; V gene: TRBV5-6; clone size: .; J gene: TRBJ1-2; CDR3 DNA: TGTGCCAGCAGCTTGGCAGGGGCTAACTATGGCTACACCTTC; CDR3 protein: CASSLAGANYGYTF